The 27 T cell receptor beta chains below come from one sample, sequenced in a study of metastatic and nonmetastatic thyroid tumors. With MiXCR, TCRdb reprocessed the PCR reads. The sample shows under 30,000 clones, roughly 15% of them seen only once. Each patient came to thyroid surgery without any prior treatment (of any kind). Source material: blood. The receptors stem from a male donor with papillary thyroid cancer or a benign thyroid nodule (not recorded which). Some clones in this sample may be carry-over from other donors' samples.

The chain has TRBV18 and TRBJ1-3; 8 positions match TRBD1. V dropped 4 bases and J dropped 0; count of bases not matched to a gene: 8. Germline lookup yields CDR1 KGHSH and CDR2 LQKENI. The CDR3 spans 17 residues. For the CDR3, the DNA is TGTGCCAGCTCACGGGTGGGACAGGAGAGCTCTGGAAACACCATATATTTT. It codes for CASSRVGQESSGNTIYF.

Ten or more counts support this clone. The chain links TRBV6-4 to TRBJ2-2; D is ambiguous. Trimming cost V 5 bases and J 5 bases, with 12 bases left between them. Germline values: CDR1 MRHNA, CDR2 SNTAGT. The CDR3 loop spans 14 amino acids. The CDR3 region is CASSQSTGTGELFF. The CDR3 DNA reads TGTGCCAGCAGTCAATCAACCGGAACCGGGGAGCTGTTTTTT.

The rearrangement joins TRBV6-1 to TRBJ2-7, with a possible D match to TRBD2 (6 bases). CDR3 length: 14 amino acids. Per germline, CDR1 MNHNS and CDR2 SASEGT. Trimming stripped 3 bases from V and 2 bases from J, with 11 bases between. The chain's CDR3 is CASSDLWGAYEQYF. The DNA for the CDR3 is TGTGCCAGCAGTGACTTGTGGGGGGCCTACGAGCAGTACTTC.

This clone was seen repeatedly, ten times or more. The V gene is TRBV6-1, the J gene TRBJ2-7, with 12 bases that match TRBD1. V lost 6 bases and J lost 6; bases outside the gene matches: 6. The CDR3 sequence is 14 residues long. The germline gives CDR1 MNHNS, CDR2 SASEGT. CDR3 amino acids: CASRPGQGAREQYF. The CDR3 coding sequence is TGTGCCAGCAGACCGGGACAGGGGGCTCGCGAGCAGTACTTC.

The sample holds many counts of this clone. Since a much larger clone is just one base distant, this may be a read error. Distinct nucleotide sequences in the sample also encode this CDR3. The V gene is TRBV12-3 or TRBV12-4, the J gene TRBJ2-3; maybe TRBD1 (5 bases). The CDR3 is 11 amino acids. V shed 6 bases and J shed 8 bases, with 9 bases lying between them. The CDR3 DNA reads as TGTGCCAGCAGCCCAAGGGGTACGCAGTATTTT. This encodes CASSPRGTQYF.

This clone has a count of ten or more. As DNA, the CDR3 is TGTGCCAGCTCACCACCGCTAGGCCAAGAGACCCAGTACTTC. Translation: CASSPPLGQETQYF. The chain recombines TRBV18 with TRBJ2-5; unclear D gene. V was trimmed by 0 bases and J by 1 base, leaving 6 bases between them. The length of the CDR3 is 14 residues. CDR1 and CDR2 from the germline V gene are KGHSH and LQKENI.

The chain combines TRBV7-3 with TRBJ2-2; 11 nucleotides match TRBD2. There are 18 residues in the CDR3. Germline CDR1 SGHTA, CDR2 FQGTGA. V trimming: 4 bases; J trimming: 3 bases; junction bases outside the gene matches: 10. The CDR3 nucleotides are TGTGCCAGCAGCTCCCACGTAGCGGGGGGGGCCGACACCGGGGAGCTGTTTTTT. Translating it yields CASSSHVAGGADTGELFF.

This clone was counted ten times or more. The chain recombines TRBV19 with TRBJ2-6; D is perhaps TRBD1 (5 bases). The CDR3 has 17 residues. Trimming removed 8 bases at V and 0 bases at J, with 17 bases between. Germline V gene data show CDR1 as LNHDA and CDR2 as SQIVND (reference sequence). This CDR3 is CASGARQTLSGANVLTF. The CDR3 bases are TGTGCCAGTGGGGCGCGGCAGACTCTCTCTGGGGCCAACGTCCTGACTTTC.

This clone was counted many times. The chain carries TRBV18 and TRBJ2-1; 16 bases are a match to TRBD2. The germline gives CDR1 KGHSH, CDR2 LQKENI. Unmatched junction bases numbered 22, after V lost 8 bases and J lost 3 bases. CDR3 length: 22 amino acids. The CDR3 DNA reads as TGTGCCAGCCTTCCCCCCCGAGGGACTAGCGGGGGGGCCATACCCTACTACAATGAGCAGTTCTTC. Its protein product is CASLPPRGTSGGAIPYYNEQFF.

Within the sample, this clone is medium-sized. V and J are TRBV6-5 and TRBJ2-1; 8 nucleotides agree with TRBD2. The CDR3 consists of 18 residues. V shed 0 bases, J shed 4 bases, and the junction held 11 bases outside the gene matches. In germline, CDR1 is MNHEY, CDR2 SVGAGI. CDR3 DNA sequence: TGTGCCAGCAGTTACTCCGCGGGGGGCAGCTCAAAATACAATGAGCAGTTCTTC. Translated: CASSYSAGGSSKYNEQFF.

This clone was recorded many times. V is TRBV19 and J is TRBJ2-4, with no clear D. V was shortened by 7 bases and J by 5 bases, with 15 bases between the two germline ends. The CDR3 contains 14 residues. Germline V CDR1 and CDR2: LNHDA, SQIVND (reference sequence). CDR3 nucleotide sequence: TGTGCCAGTAACCTCGGTAGGCTCGAAAACATTCAGTACTTC. Its protein is CASNLGRLENIQYF.

This clone was recorded many times. V gene TRBV4-2 combines with J gene TRBJ1-2, with a weak D call TRBD1 (6 bases). The CDR3 loop spans 15 amino acids. CDR1 is LGHNA and CDR2 is YNFKEQ in the germline V gene. Trimming shortened V by 4 bases and J by 0 bases, and 12 bases separated the two germline ends. The CDR3 protein is CASSLPDSPNYGYTF. CDR3 bases: TGTGCCAGCAGCCTCCCGGACAGTCCTAACTATGGCTACACCTTC.

Of note for this clone: It may be a read error: a sequence one base away is much more abundant. Other DNA sequences in this sample translate to the same CDR3. The CDR3 bases are TGCGCCAGCAGCCAAGGTGTATACAGGGGTGGCACTGAAGCTTTCTTT. Translated, it gives CASSQGVYRGGTEAFF. The chain couples TRBV4-1 to TRBJ1-1; 7 nucleotides agree with TRBD1. The V gene's germline CDR1 is MGHRA and CDR2 YSYEKL. V dropped 1 base and J dropped 4; count of bases not matched to a gene: 9. The CDR3 is 16 residues long.

In this sample, this clone turned up many times. The genes are TRBV3-1 and TRBJ1-3, with TRBD1 as a possible D gene (5 bases). The CDR3 is made up of 16 amino acids. V was shortened by 0 bases and J by 3 bases, with 12 bases between the two germline ends. The germline V gene encodes CDR1 LGHDT and CDR2 YNNKEL (reference sequence). This CDR3 reads CASSQDWGSGGNTIYF. The CDR3 DNA follows: TGTGCCAGCAGCCAAGACTGGGGGTCGGGTGGAAACACCATATATTTT.

By its share, this clone is medium-sized. The genes are TRBV9 and TRBJ1-6; the D is unclear. This CDR3 contains 17 residues. Germline lookup yields CDR1 SGDLS and CDR2 YYNGEE. V was shortened by 0 bases and J by 0 bases, with 10 bases between the two germline ends. The CDR3 DNA sequence: TGTGCCAGCAGCGTAGACTCCTTGAGCTCCTATAATTCACCCCTCCACTTT. Amino acids: CASSVDSLSSYNSPLHF.

The gene calls are TRBV7-2 and TRBJ1-2, with TRBD1 as a possible D gene (5 bases). This CDR3 has 14 residues. V dropped 5 bases and J dropped 5 bases, with 15 bases sitting between them. Germline loops: CDR1 SGHTA, CDR2 FQGNSA. CDR3 sequence (DNA): TGTGCCAGCAGCCATTTGGGGGGGGTGTATGGCTACACCTTC. It translates to CASSHLGGVYGYTF. The full variable domain, rest sourced from reference TRBV7-2 and TRBJ1-2, is GAGVSQSPSNKVTEKGKDVELRCDPISGHTALYWYRQSLGQGLEFLIYFQGNSAPDKSGLPSDRFSAERTGGSVSTLTIQRTQQEDSAVYLCASSHLGGVYGYTFGSGTRLTVV.

The genes are TRBV28 and TRBJ2-3; 7 bases fit TRBD2. This CDR3 is 16 amino acids long. The V gene's germline CDR1 is MDHEN and CDR2 SYDVKM. The ends lost 5 bases at V and 8 bases at J; junction bases unmatched: 16. This CDR3 is CASSPPWASWGGTQYF. The CDR3 DNA reads TGTGCCAGCAGTCCCCCCTGGGCTTCCTGGGGGGGTACGCAGTATTTT.

This clone occurred many times. The chain links TRBV5-4 to TRBJ2-5, with D uncertain. The germline gives CDR1 SGHNT, CDR2 YYREEE (reference sequence). V was pared by 4 bases and J by 2 bases, with 3 bases between. The CDR3 covers 11 residues. The DNA of the CDR3 is TGTGCCAGCAGCCTGCAAGAGACCCAGTACTTC. This gives the protein CASSLQETQYF.

This clone has ten or more counts. The chain combines TRBV5-5 with TRBJ2-2; D tentatively fits TRBD1 or TRBD2 (5 bases each). This CDR3 comprises 15 residues. Per germline, CDR1 SGHKS and CDR2 YYEKEE (reference sequence). V shed 7 bases and J shed 0 bases, with 13 bases lying between them. CDR3 sequence reads: CASRRGGPNTGELFF. The CDR3 DNA is TGTGCCAGCCGCCGGGGCGGCCCGAACACCGGGGAGCTGTTTTTT.

Note on this clone: At one end, the junction sequence differs from germline, possibly due to a read error. The chain joins TRBV7-9 to TRBJ1-1; D call uncertain. From germline, CDR1 is SEHNR and CDR2 FQNEAQ (reference sequence). The CDR3 consists of 14 residues. The CDR3 DNA sequence: TGTGCCAGCAGCTTAGAGGAGACGAACACTGGAGCTTTCTTT. Translated: CASSLEETNTGAFF.

The chain joins TRBV5-6 to TRBJ2-5; TRBD2 matches 11 bases. J lost 3 bases, V lost 6 bases, and 4 bases had no gene match. The CDR3 totals 14 residues. The germline gives CDR1 SGHDT, CDR2 YYEEEE. CDR3 residues: CASKGLAVKETQYF. In DNA, the CDR3 is TGTGCCAGCAAGGGACTAGCGGTAAAAGAGACCCAGTACTTC. Full variable domain (remainder filled in from reference TRBV5-6 and TRBJ2-5): DAGVTQSPTHLIKTRGQQVTLRCSPKSGHDTVSWYQQALGQGPQFIFQYYEEEERQRGNFPDRFSGHQFPNYSSELNVNALLLGDSALYLCASKGLAVKETQYFGPGTRLLVL.

This clone was seen repeatedly, ten times or more. V and J are TRBV27 and TRBJ2-1; 9 bases map to TRBD2. The CDR3 spans 15 residues. With 2 bases clipped from V and 10 bases from J, the junction kept 9 bases outside the gene matches. The germline V gene has CDR1 MNHEY and CDR2 SMNVEV (reference sequence). CDR3 bases: TGTGCCAGCAGTTTAAAACTAGCGGGTCTTGGCGAGCAGTTCTTC. Translation: CASSLKLAGLGEQFF.

This clone showed up just a few times. The chain joins TRBV6-5 to TRBJ2-5, with D perhaps being TRBD1 or TRBD2 (6 bases each). Deletions cut 2 bases from V and 3 bases from J, with 19 bases between. CDR3 size: 17 residues. Germline lookup yields CDR1 MNHEY and CDR2 SVGAGI. In DNA, the CDR3 is TGTGCCAGCAGTTACCCGGGGGCTAGCGTGAGTAAAGAGACCCAGTACTTC. Encoded protein: CASSYPGASVSKETQYF.

This clone appeared many times. V gene TRBV5-4 combines with J gene TRBJ2-7; the D gene could be TRBD1 or TRBD2 (5 bases each). The CDR3 consists of 14 residues. Trimming removed 4 bases from V and 5 bases from J, with 16 bases in between. Germline values: CDR1 SGHNT, CDR2 YYREEE (reference sequence). Here the CDR3 DNA reads TGTGCCAGCAGCCACGTGGGGGTCGGCAACGAGCAGTACTTC. Its protein is CASSHVGVGNEQYF.

The V call is TRBV20-1, the J call TRBJ2-7; D is possibly TRBD2 (5 bases). This CDR3 spans 14 amino acids. The V gene lost 5 bases and the J gene lost 3 bases, with 17 bases spanning the gap. Germline CDR1 DFQATT, CDR2 SNEGSKA (reference sequence). The CDR3 loop reads CSALRALGNYEQYF. The CDR3 DNA sequence: TGCAGTGCTCTAAGGGCACTAGGGAACTACGAGCAGTACTTC.

The chain has TRBV11-2 and TRBJ2-1; 8 bases are a match to TRBD2. Germline trimming cut 10 bases from V and 2 bases from J; bases unmatched to any gene: 19. The CDR3 has 18 amino acids. Germline lookup yields CDR1 SGHAT and CDR2 FQNNGV. The CDR3 region is CANNGRAGVALPYNEQFF. As DNA, the CDR3 is TGTGCCAACAATGGGAGAGCGGGGGTGGCCCTTCCCTACAATGAGCAGTTCTTC.

This clone was counted ten times or more. The V and J genes are TRBV6-1 and TRBJ2-2; D may be TRBD2 (6 bases). Germline V gives CDR1 MNHNS, CDR2 SASEGT. The CDR3 runs 16 residues. Trimming stripped 6 bases from V and 4 bases from J, with 18 bases between. The CDR3 spells CASRPSSVAGTGELFF. The CDR3 DNA is TGTGCCAGCAGACCCTCTAGCGTCGCGGGCACCGGGGAGCTGTTTTTT.